This TCR beta chain is drawn from a study of T cell responses to AZD1222 COVID-19 vaccine. Profiling relied on immunoSEQ multiplex PCR, and the TCRdb table lists in-frame clones only, not all of them. The repertoire has fewer than 110,000 clones, about 90% of them found once; the top ten carry 20% to 25%. V gave up 6 bases and J gave up 5 bases, with 19 bases separating them. CDR3 length equals 16 residues. Germline CDR1 SGHTA, CDR2 FQGNSA. The clonotype was recovered from an adult in good health. The sample consisted of peripheral blood, taken on day 0 of AZD1222 vaccination. This sequence joins TRBV7-2 and TRBJ2-2; a possible D gene is TRBD2 (5 bases). For the CDR3, the DNA is TGTGCCAGCAGTCATTTACGGGATAGGAGGACCGGGGAGCTGTTTTTT. Its translation is CASSHLRDRRTGELFF.